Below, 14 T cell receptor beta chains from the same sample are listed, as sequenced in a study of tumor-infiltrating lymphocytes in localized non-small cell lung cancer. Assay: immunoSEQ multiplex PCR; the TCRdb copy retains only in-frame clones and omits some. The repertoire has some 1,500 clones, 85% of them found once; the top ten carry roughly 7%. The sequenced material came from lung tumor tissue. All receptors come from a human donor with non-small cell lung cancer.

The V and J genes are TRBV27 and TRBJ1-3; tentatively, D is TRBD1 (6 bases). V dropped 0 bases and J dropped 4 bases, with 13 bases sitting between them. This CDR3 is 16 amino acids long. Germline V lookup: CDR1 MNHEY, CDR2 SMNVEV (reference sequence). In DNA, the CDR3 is TGTGCCAGCAGTTTATCATCCCGGGGGACAGGAAACACCATATATTTT. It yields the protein CASSLSSRGTGNTIYF.

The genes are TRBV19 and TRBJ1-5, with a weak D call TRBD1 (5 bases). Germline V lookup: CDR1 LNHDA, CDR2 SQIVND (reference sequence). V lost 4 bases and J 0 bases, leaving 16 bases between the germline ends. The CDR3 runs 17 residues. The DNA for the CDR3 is TGTGCCAGTAGTACCCGGGGACGGCTTTATAGCAATCAGCCCCAGCATTTT. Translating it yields CASSTRGRLYSNQPQHF.

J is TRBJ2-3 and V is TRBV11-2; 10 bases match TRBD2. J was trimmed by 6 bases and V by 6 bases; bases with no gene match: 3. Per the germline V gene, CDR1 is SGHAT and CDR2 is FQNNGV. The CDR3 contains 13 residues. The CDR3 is CASRLTSGDTQYF. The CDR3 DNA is TGTGCCAGCAGGTTGACTAGCGGGGATACGCAGTATTTT.

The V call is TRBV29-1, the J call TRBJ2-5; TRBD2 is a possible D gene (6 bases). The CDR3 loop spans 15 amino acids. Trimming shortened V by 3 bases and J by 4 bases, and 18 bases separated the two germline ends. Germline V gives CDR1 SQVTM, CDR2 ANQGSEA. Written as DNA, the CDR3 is TGCAGCGTTGAGAGGGAGGCCGGGGCTTTAGAGACCCAGTACTTC. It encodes CSVEREAGALETQYF.

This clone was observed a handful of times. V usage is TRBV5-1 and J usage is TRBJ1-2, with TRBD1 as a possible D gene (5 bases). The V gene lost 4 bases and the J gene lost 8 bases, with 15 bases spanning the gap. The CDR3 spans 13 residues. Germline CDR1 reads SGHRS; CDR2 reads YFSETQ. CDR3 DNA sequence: TGCGCCAGCAGCCCGCTGGTGGGGGACGGCTACACCTTC. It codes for CASSPLVGDGYTF.

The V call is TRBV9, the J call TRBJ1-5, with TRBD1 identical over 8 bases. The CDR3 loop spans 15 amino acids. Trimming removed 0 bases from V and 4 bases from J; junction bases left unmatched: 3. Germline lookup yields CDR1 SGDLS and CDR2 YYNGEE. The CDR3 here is CASSVDGQGNQPQHF. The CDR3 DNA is TGTGCCAGCAGCGTAGACGGACAGGGTAATCAGCCCCAGCATTTT.

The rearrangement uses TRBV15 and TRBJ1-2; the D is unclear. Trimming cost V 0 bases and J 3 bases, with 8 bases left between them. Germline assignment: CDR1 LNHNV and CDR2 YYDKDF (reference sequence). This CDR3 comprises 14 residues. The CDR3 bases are TGTGCCACCAGCAGAGATCTGGGTTACTATGGCTACACCTTC. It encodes CATSRDLGYYGYTF.

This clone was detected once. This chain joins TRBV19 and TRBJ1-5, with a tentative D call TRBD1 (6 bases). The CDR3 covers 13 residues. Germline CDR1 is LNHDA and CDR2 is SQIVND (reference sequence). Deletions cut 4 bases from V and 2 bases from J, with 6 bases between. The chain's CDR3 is CASSRQGNQPQHF. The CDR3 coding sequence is TGTGCCAGTAGTAGACAGGGCAATCAGCCCCAGCATTTT.

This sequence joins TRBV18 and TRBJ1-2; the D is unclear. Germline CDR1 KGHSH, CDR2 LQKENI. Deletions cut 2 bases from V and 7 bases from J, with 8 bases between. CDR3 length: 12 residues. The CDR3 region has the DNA TGTGCCAGCTCACCAGACCGAATTGGCTACACCTTC. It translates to CASSPDRIGYTF.

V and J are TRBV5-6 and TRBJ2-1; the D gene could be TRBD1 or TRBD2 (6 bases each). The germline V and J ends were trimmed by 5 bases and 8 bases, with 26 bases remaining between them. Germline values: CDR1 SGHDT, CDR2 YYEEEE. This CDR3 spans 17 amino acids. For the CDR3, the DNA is TGTGCCAGCAGATCAAAGGTAAGGGGGGACGCCGTCCATGAGCAGTTCTTC. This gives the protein CASRSKVRGDAVHEQFF.

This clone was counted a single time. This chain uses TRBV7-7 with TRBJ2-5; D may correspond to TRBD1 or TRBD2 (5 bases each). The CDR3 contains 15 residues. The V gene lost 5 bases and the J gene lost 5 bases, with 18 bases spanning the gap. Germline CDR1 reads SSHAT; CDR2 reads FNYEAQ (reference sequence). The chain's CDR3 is CASSPTLGDGETQYF. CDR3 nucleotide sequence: TGTGCCAGCAGCCCCACTTTGGGGGACGGGGAGACCCAGTACTTC.

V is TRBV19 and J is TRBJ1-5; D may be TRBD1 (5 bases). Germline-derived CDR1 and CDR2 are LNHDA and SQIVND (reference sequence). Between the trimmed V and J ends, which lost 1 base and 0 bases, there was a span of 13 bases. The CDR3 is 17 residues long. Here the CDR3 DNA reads TGTGCCAGTAGTATAGCAACGGGGCGATCTAGCAATCAGCCCCAGCATTTT. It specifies CASSIATGRSSNQPQHF.

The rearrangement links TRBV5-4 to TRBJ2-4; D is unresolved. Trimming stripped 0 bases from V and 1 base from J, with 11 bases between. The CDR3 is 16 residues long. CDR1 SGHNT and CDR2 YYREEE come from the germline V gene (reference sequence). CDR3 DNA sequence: TGTGCCAGCAGCTTGGGGCGGTTAGATGCCAAAAACATTCAGTACTTC. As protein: CASSLGRLDAKNIQYF.

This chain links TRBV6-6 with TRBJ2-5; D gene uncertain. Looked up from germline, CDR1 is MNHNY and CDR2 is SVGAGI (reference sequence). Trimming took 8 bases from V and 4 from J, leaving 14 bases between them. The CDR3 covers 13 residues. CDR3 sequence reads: CASGLTTGETQYF. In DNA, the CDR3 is TGTGCCAGCGGCTTGACAACGGGAGAGACCCAGTACTTC.